Listed here is a single TCR beta chain. Its cognate antigen is unknown. The method was immunoSEQ multiplex PCR; TCRdb's version includes in-frame clones alone and lacks a portion of them. The sample lists about 150,000 clones; about 82% were seen once. The record originates from a study of cytomegalovirus exposure and HLA in healthy donors. Findings and caveats of the study: Listed as cytomegalovirus-associated were 150 to 200 TCR beta chains. Using the classifier, cytomegalovirus status was reportedly diagnosed with high specificity and sensitivity.

The donors were members of the validation cohort, which comprised approximately 120 subjects and was separate from the first cohort of some 680 subjects. The clonotype originates from a human donor in good health. Source material: PBMCs.

CDR3 DNA sequence: TGTGCCAGCAGCTTACTTTGGGACAGGAGGAATTCACCCCTCCACTTT. Protein sequence: CASSLLWDRRNSPLHF. The V call is TRBV7-2, the J call TRBJ1-6; 8 bases match TRBD1. Germline lookup yields CDR1 SGHTA and CDR2 FQGNSA. V shed 2 bases, J shed 7 bases, and the junction held 7 bases outside the gene matches. This CDR3 is 16 amino acids long.